This T cell receptor beta chain was identified during a study of cytomegalovirus exposure and HLA in healthy donors. At the level of the study: The Caucasian-associated ancestry cluster held about 80% of 300 to 500 genotyped donors.

The PCR made use of 60 Vbeta and 13 Jbeta primers. Original methodology: About 11 million of the about 80 million unique TCR beta chains counted in a later analysis were shared. Produced via immunoSEQ multiplex PCR; TCRdb's table is partial and in-frame only. The V and J calls and clone size are taken from that table; D and trimming were inferred from the DNA. The sample lists 90,000 to 140,000 clones; around 75% were seen once. The CDR3 runs to 15 residues. Germline V CDR1 and CDR2: SGHRS, YFSETQ. The junction had 7 bases not matched to a gene; V was cut back by 4 bases and J by 3 bases. The sequence derives from a man in his forties in good health and CMV-seronegative. The chain employs TRBV5-1 and TRBJ2-4; TRBD1 agrees at 7 bases. What was sequenced was PBMCs. The CDR3: CASSIGTVGKNIQYF. CDR3 in DNA: TGCGCCAGCAGCATTGGGACAGTGGGCAAAAACATTCAGTACTTC.